This T cell receptor (beta chain) was recorded in a study of response to subunit inactivated influenza vaccine. The CDR3 is 18 residues long. Germline V CDR1 and CDR2: SGHAT, FQNNGV. TCRdb itself ran the RT-PCR reads through MiXCR, one entry per CDR3 protein. The repertoire holds about 540,000 distinct CDR3 sequences, with approximately 24% as singletons. This clonotype has just one count. One junction end disagrees with the germline gene, perhaps due to a read error. These data were also filed under a second study, of T cells expressing NK-cell markers. From that study: TCR beta cDNA was generated via 5'RACE template switching incorporating UMIs. Among the eight sequenced donors, seven tested HCMV-seropositive and one tested seronegative. Of the CD8+ T cells in roughly 6 donors, roughly 1.0-7.5% belonged to dominant NKG2C+ clonotypes. Dominance of the CD3+CD56-NKG2C+ fraction by these clonotypes also held in several donors. HCMV specificity of expanded NKG2C+ T cell clones remained unclear.

The chain joins TRBV11-2 to TRBJ2-5; D not resolved. The TCR sequence derives from a man aged 50-60 years who received an inactivated influenza vaccine. The sequences come from CD4+ T cells sorted from PBMCs, collected roughly 12 days after vaccination. Here the CDR3 reads CASSPLYGPRSSKEIQYF. In DNA form, the CDR3 reads TGTGCCAGCAGCCCCCTTTACGGACCCAGAAGTTCGAAAGAGATCCAGTACTTC.